One T cell receptor beta chain is described in this entry. Its matching antigen is unknown. Primers: 60 Vbeta forward and 13 Jbeta reverse. Sequencing was performed with immunoSEQ multiplex PCR; in TCRdb, only in-frame clones are kept and a portion is missing. The sample consists of about 230,000 clones, under 90% of them appearing once. This entry belongs to a study of cytomegalovirus exposure and HLA in healthy donors. Whole-study findings and limits: TCR beta chains numbering 164 were designated cytomegalovirus-associated.

Sequencing was carried out using PBMCs. The sequence came from a human donor in good health.

The CDR3 DNA is TGTGCCAGCAGCTACACCTCCTACGAGCAGTACTTC. Amino acids: CASSYTSYEQYF. This chain uses TRBV5-4 with TRBJ2-7; no clear D. The germline V gene encodes CDR1 SGHNT and CDR2 YYREEE (reference sequence). Trimming took off 3 bases at V and 0 bases at J, with 4 bases between the two ends. The CDR3 totals 12 residues.